A selection of T cell receptor beta chains follows, all from one sample in a study of blood T cell repertoires in COVID-19. TCRdb's copy holds only in-frame clones and misses some; the assay was immunoSEQ multiplex PCR. The sample shows about 48,000 clones, 75% to 90% of them seen only once. Sequencing input: peripheral blood. The receptors derive from an older man with acute or convalescent COVID-19. CDR3s include the opening cysteine and the closing phenylalanine or tryptophan. The D gene is left open where the match is weak. Size tells how often a clone was seen (once, few, many) or the class of an expanded clone, and some rows leave it out.

d_gene: TRBD2; v_gene: TRBV27; j_gene: TRBJ2-7; len: 14; abundance: -; CDR3nt: TGTGCCAGCAGTGCCCTCAATGGGGGGGGCGAGCAGTACTTC; CDR3aa: CASSALNGGGEQYF
d_gene: -; v_gene: TRBV3-1/TRBV3-2; j_gene: TRBJ2-3; len: 15; abundance: -; CDR3nt: TGTGCCAGCAGCCAAGAATCGGTTGTAACAGATACGCAGTATTTT; CDR3aa: CASSQESVVTDTQYF
d_gene: -; v_gene: TRBV25-1; j_gene: TRBJ1-2; len: 12; abundance: -; CDR3nt: TGTGCCAGCAGTGGAGGACAGACTGGCTACACCTTC; CDR3aa: CASSGGQTGYTF
d_gene: TRBD2; v_gene: TRBV15; j_gene: TRBJ2-4; len: 17; abundance: -; CDR3nt: TGTGCCACCAGCGGACCGCTTTCAGGGCTAGCGGGGGCGACTCAGTACTTC; CDR3aa: CATSGPLSGLAGATQYF
d_gene: TRBD1; v_gene: TRBV19; j_gene: TRBJ1-1; len: 13; abundance: once; CDR3nt: TGTGCCAGTAGCAAGGGACAGCACACAAAAGCTTTCTTT; CDR3aa: CASSKGQHTKAFF
d_gene: TRBD1; v_gene: TRBV3-1/TRBV3-2; j_gene: TRBJ1-5; len: 17; abundance: -; CDR3nt: TGTGCCAGCAGCCAAGAGACAGGGGGCGCGAGCAATCAGCCCCAGCATTTT; CDR3aa: CASSQETGGASNQPQHF
d_gene: -; v_gene: TRBV5-1; j_gene: TRBJ1-1; len: 14; abundance: -; CDR3nt: TGCGCCAGCAGCTTCAGTGGAGGCCACACTGAAGCTTTCTTT; CDR3aa: CASSFSGGHTEAFF
d_gene: TRBD2; v_gene: TRBV15; j_gene: TRBJ2-1; len: 15; abundance: once; CDR3nt: TGTGCCACCAGCAGAGTTACTAGCGGGAAGAATGAGCAGTTCTTC; CDR3aa: CATSRVTSGKNEQFF
d_gene: -; v_gene: TRBV19; j_gene: TRBJ2-7; len: 13; abundance: -; CDR3nt: TGTGCCAGTAGTATGGGGAGCCTGGACGAGCAGTACTTC; CDR3aa: CASSMGSLDEQYF
d_gene: TRBD2; v_gene: TRBV11-3; j_gene: TRBJ2-2; len: 15; abundance: once; CDR3nt: TGTGCCAGCAGCCCCCGGGGGGCGAACACCGGGGAGCTGTTTTTT; CDR3aa: CASSPRGANTGELFF
d_gene: TRBD2; v_gene: TRBV6-5; j_gene: TRBJ2-1; len: 16; abundance: -; CDR3nt: TGTGCCAGCAGTTACTCGTCAGCGGGAGGTAGGAATGAGCAGTTCTTC; CDR3aa: CASSYSSAGGRNEQFF
d_gene: TRBD1; v_gene: TRBV10-3; j_gene: TRBJ1-2; len: 14; abundance: few; CDR3nt: TGTGCCATCAGCATAAGGACAGGAGAGGGTGGCTACACCTTC; CDR3aa: CAISIRTGEGGYTF
d_gene: TRBD1; v_gene: TRBV6-2/TRBV6-3; j_gene: TRBJ1-5; len: 14; abundance: -; CDR3nt: TGTGCCAGCAGTGACGGACAGGACAATCAGCCCCAGCATTTT; CDR3aa: CASSDGQDNQPQHF
d_gene: -; v_gene: TRBV5-4; j_gene: TRBJ1-2; len: 13; abundance: -; CDR3nt: TGTGCCAGCAGCCCGAGGGGGTACTATGGCTACACCTTC; CDR3aa: CASSPRGYYGYTF
d_gene: TRBD1; v_gene: TRBV20-1; j_gene: TRBJ1-1; len: 11; abundance: -; CDR3nt: TGCAGTGCTAGGAGGACAGGTGAAGCTTTCTTT; CDR3aa: CSARRTGEAFF
d_gene: -; v_gene: TRBV30; j_gene: TRBJ1-5; len: 13; abundance: -; CDR3nt: TGTGCCTGGAGTATGGCTAGCAATCAGCCCCAGCATTTT; CDR3aa: CAWSMASNQPQHF
d_gene: TRBD2; v_gene: TRBV29-1; j_gene: TRBJ2-1; len: 14; abundance: -; CDR3nt: TGCAGCGCTTTAGCGGGAGGGATTACGGATGAGCAGTTCTTC; CDR3aa: CSALAGGITDEQFF
d_gene: -; v_gene: TRBV10-3; j_gene: TRBJ2-7; len: 11; abundance: -; CDR3nt: TGTGCCATCAGCAAAGGGGTTGAGCAGTACTTC; CDR3aa: CAISKGVEQYF
d_gene: -; v_gene: TRBV5-4; j_gene: TRBJ1-6; len: 15; abundance: -; CDR3nt: TGTGCCAGCAGCTTGGCGACAGAGTTCGATTCACCCCTCCACTTT; CDR3aa: CASSLATEFDSPLHF
d_gene: -; v_gene: TRBV20-1; j_gene: TRBJ1-6; len: 14; abundance: -; CDR3nt: TGCAGTGCTAGTGGCGGGGTAGGTAATTCACCCCTCCACTTT; CDR3aa: CSASGGVGNSPLHF
d_gene: TRBD2; v_gene: TRBV27; j_gene: TRBJ2-7; len: 20; abundance: -; CDR3nt: TGTGCCAGCAGTTCCCCTCTCTCTCGGACTAGCGGGAGTCCAAGCCCTCAGCAGTACTTC; CDR3aa: CASSSPLSRTSGSPSPQQYF
d_gene: TRBD1; v_gene: TRBV7-2; j_gene: TRBJ1-1; len: 15; abundance: -; CDR3nt: TGTGCCAGCAGTTCACATACAGGGGTGTTCACTGAAGCTTTCTTT; CDR3aa: CASSSHTGVFTEAFF
d_gene: -; v_gene: TRBV19; j_gene: TRBJ2-1; len: 15; abundance: -; CDR3nt: TGTGCCAGTAGTATAGATCGCGGGCCCCACAATGAGCAGTTCTTC; CDR3aa: CASSIDRGPHNEQFF
d_gene: -; v_gene: TRBV27; j_gene: TRBJ1-1; len: 15; abundance: -; CDR3nt: TGTGCCAGCTGCCGAAAATATCAGGGAACCACTGAAGCTTTCTTT; CDR3aa: CASCRKYQGTTEAFF
d_gene: -; v_gene: TRBV7-8; j_gene: TRBJ2-5; len: 15; abundance: few; CDR3nt: TGTGCCAGCAGCTTTATAGGGGCCCTCCAAGAGACCCAGTACTTC; CDR3aa: CASSFIGALQETQYF
d_gene: -; v_gene: TRBV18; j_gene: TRBJ2-1; len: 13; abundance: once; CDR3nt: TGTGCCAGCTCACCGGGACTCCGCAATGAGCAGTTCTTC; CDR3aa: CASSPGLRNEQFF